This TCR beta chain derives from a study of blood T cells in healthy people across ages. On this clonotype itself: Its antigen is as yet unknown.

Study-level points and caveats: Getting older went along with TCR beta diversity per million T cells dropping roughly linearly.

It was with a sample-barcoded 5' primer and a J-beta primer mix that a second PCR of about 6 to 12 cycles was run. Each cDNA molecule was tagged by a template-switch adaptor that had 12 random nucleotides. TCRdb fed the 5' RACE reads into MiXCR, producing one record per CDR3 protein. The sample includes some 900,000 distinct CDR3 sequences, about 28% of them seen just once. CDR3 length: 15 residues. V was pared by 5 bases and J by 5 bases, with 16 bases between. Germline CDR1 and CDR2: SEHNR and FQNEAQ (reference sequence). Drawn from each donor were 7.5 to 10 milliliters of peripheral blood. The rearrangement links TRBV7-9 to TRBJ1-5; a possible D gene is TRBD1 (5 bases). Sequencing input: blood. The receptor comes from a woman of 80 years or more in good health. In nucleotides, the CDR3 is TGTGCCAGCAGCCGGGGACTAGGTGGCGATCAGCCCCAGCATTTT. The encoded protein is CASSRGLGGDQPQHF.